The entry below describes one T cell receptor (beta chain). Trimming took off 5 bases at V and 2 bases at J, with 16 bases between the two ends. Germline V gene data show CDR1 as MDHEN and CDR2 as SYDVKM. This CDR3 region has 16 residues. The sample comes from a study of cytomegalovirus exposure and HLA in healthy donors. The primer mix had 60 Vbeta and 13 Jbeta primers. TCRdb's copy holds only in-frame clones and misses some; the assay was immunoSEQ multiplex PCR. The data show roughly 170,000 clones, with approximately 84% seen just once and 4% to 6% held by the top ten. V is TRBV28 and J is TRBJ1-5; D call uncertain. Sequences were obtained from PBMCs. This TCR was recovered from a man in his late teens or twenties in good health and CMV-seronegative. This chain's CDR3 is CASSPPGGHGNQPQHF. For the CDR3, the DNA is TGTGCCAGCAGTCCCCCGGGAGGGCATGGCAATCAGCCCCAGCATTTT.